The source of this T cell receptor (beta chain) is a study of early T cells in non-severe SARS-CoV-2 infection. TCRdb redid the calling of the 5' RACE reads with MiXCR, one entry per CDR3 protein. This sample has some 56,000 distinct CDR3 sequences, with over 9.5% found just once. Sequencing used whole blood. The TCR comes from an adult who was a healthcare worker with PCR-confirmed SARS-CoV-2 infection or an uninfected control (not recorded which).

CDR3 amino acids: CASSQVFELAAELEAFF. CDR3 DNA: TGCGCCAGCAGCCAAGTTTTTGAACTAGCCGCAGAACTTGAAGCTTTCTTT. The V gene is TRBV4-3, the J gene TRBJ1-1, with unresolved D. This CDR3 region has 17 residues. Per germline, CDR1 LGHNA and CDR2 YSLEER. Trimming took off 1 base at V and 7 bases at J, with 22 bases between the two ends.